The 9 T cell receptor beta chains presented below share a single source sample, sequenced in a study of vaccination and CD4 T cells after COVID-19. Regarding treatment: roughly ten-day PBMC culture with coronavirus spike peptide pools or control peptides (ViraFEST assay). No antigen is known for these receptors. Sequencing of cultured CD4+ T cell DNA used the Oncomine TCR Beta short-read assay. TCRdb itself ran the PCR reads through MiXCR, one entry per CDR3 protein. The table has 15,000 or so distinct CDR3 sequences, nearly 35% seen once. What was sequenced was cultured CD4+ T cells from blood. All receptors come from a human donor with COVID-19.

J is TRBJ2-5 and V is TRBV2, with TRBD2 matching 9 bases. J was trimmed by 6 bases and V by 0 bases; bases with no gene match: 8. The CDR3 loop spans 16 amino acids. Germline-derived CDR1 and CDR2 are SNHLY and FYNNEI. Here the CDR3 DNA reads TGTGCCAGCAGTGAAGCGACGGGACTAGCTACAAAGACCCAGTACTTC. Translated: CASSEATGLATKTQYF.

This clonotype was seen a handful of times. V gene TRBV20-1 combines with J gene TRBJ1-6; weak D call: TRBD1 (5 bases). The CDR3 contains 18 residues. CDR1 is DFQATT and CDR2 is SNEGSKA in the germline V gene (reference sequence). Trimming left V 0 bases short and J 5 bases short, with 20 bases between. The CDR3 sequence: CSARDGGGVGKNNSPLHF. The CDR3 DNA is TGCAGTGCTAGAGATGGTGGGGGGGTCGGAAAAAATAATTCACCCCTCCACTTT.

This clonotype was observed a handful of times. The CDR3 here is CASSPPELAKNIQYF. CDR3 DNA: TGTGCCAGCAGCCCACCGGAACTAGCCAAAAACATTCAGTACTTC. The chain carries TRBV7-9 and TRBJ2-4; D is undetermined. The V end lost 5 bases, the J end lost 0 bases, and 11 bases lay between the germline ends. In germline, CDR1 is SEHNR, CDR2 FQNEAQ (reference sequence). This CDR3 has 15 residues.

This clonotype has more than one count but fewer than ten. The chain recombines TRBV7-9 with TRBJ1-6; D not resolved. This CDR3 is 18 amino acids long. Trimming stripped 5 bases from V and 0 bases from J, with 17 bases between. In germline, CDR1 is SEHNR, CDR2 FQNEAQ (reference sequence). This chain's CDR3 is CASSTPPGRSSYNSPLHF. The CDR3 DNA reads TGTGCCAGCAGCACTCCCCCAGGACGGAGCTCCTATAATTCACCCCTCCACTTT. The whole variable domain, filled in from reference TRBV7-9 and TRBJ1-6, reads DTGVSQNPRHKITKRGQNVTFRCDPISEHNRLYWYRQTLGQGPEFLTYFQNEAQLEKSRLLSDRFSAERPKGSFSTLEIQRTEQGDSAMYLCASSTPPGRSSYNSPLHFGNGTRLTVT.

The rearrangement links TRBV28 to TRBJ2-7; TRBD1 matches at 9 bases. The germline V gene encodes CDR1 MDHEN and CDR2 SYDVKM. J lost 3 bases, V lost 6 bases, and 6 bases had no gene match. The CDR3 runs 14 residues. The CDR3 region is CASSSGTGNYEQYF. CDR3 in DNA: TGTGCCAGCAGCTCCGGGACAGGGAACTACGAGCAGTACTTC.

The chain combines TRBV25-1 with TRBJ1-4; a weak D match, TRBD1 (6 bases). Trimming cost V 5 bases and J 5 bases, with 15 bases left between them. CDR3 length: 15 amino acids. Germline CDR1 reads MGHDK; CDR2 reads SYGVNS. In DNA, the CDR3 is TGTGCCAGCAGTTCCCGGGGGGCAGGGAATGAAAAACTGTTTTTT. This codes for CASSSRGAGNEKLFF. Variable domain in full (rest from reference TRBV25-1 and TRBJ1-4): EADIYQTPRYLVIGTGKKITLECSQTMGHDKMYWYQQDPGMELHLIHYSYGVNSTEKGDLSSESTVSRIRTEHFPLTLESARPSHTSQYLCASSSRGAGNEKLFFGSGTQLSVL.

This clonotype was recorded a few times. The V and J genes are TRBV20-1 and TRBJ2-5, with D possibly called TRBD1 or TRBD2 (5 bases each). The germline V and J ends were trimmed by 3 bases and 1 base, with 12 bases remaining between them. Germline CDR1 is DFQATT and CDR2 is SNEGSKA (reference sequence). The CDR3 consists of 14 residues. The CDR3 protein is CSASVTGTQETQYF. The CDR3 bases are TGCAGTGCTAGCGTTACCGGGACCCAAGAGACCCAGTACTTC.

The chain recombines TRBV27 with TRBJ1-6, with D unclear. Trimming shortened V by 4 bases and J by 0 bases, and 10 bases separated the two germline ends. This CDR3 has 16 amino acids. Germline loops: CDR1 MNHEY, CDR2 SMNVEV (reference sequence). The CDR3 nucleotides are TGTGCCAGCAGTTCCCAGCCTAGCTCCTATAATTCACCCCTCCACTTT. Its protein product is CASSSQPSSYNSPLHF.

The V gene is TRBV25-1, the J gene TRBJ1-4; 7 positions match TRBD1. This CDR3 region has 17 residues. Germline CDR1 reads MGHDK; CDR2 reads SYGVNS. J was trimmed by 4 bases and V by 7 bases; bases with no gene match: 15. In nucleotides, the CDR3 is TGTGCCAGCAAAGGGGGCTGGTCCGGGTTGAGTAATGAAAAACTGTTTTTT. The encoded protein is CASKGGWSGLSNEKLFF. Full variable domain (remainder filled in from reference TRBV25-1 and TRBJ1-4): EADIYQTPRYLVIGTGKKITLECSQTMGHDKMYWYQQDPGMELHLIHYSYGVNSTEKGDLSSESTVSRIRTEHFPLTLESARPSHTSQYLCASKGGWSGLSNEKLFFGSGTQLSVL.